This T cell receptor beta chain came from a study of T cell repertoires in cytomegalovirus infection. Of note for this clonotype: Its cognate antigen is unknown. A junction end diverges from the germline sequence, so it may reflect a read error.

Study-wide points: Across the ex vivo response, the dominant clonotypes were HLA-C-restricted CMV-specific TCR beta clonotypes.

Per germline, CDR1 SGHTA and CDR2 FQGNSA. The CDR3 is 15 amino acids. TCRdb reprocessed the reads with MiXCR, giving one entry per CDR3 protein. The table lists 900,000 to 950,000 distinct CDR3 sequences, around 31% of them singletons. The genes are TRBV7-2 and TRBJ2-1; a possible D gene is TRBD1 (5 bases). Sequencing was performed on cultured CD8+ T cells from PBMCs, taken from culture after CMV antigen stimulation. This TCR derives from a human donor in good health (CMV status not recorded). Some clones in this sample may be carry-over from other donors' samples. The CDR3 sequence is CVSIRVSWSNNEQFF. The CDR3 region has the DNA TGTGTCAGCATCAGGGTCAGCTGGTCGAACAATGAGCAGTTCTTC.